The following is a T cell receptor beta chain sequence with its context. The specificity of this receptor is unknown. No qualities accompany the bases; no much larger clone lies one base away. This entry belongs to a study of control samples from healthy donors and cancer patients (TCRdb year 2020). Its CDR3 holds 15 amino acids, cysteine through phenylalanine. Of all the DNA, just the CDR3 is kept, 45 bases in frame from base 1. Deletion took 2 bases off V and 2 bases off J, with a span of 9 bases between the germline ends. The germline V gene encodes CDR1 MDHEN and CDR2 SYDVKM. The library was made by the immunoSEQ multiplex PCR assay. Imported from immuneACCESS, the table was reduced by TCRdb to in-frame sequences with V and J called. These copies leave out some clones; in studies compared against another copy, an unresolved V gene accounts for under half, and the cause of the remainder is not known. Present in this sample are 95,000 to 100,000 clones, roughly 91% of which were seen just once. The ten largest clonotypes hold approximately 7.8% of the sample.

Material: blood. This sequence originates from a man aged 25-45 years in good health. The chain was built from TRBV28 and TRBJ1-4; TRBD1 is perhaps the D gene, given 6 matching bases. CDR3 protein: CASSLRGATNEKLFF. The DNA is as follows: TGTGCCAGCAGTTTAAGGGGGGCTACTAATGAAAAACTGTTTTTT.